The 27 T cell receptor beta chains below all came from one sample that was sequenced in a study of beta chain features in type 1 diabetes. cDNA synthesis used the whole RNA isolate, giving expressed TCRB sequences. This table comes from immunoSEQ multiplex PCR, and its TCRdb copy is limited to in-frame clones, with some not included. Altogether roughly 610,000 clones are present, 15% being singletons, with the ten largest covering around 0.1%. The sample was naive CD4+ T cells from blood. These receptors were taken from a man between 18 and 35 years old in good health.

This clone has only a few counts. The rearrangement uses TRBV30 and TRBJ1-5, with a possible D match to TRBD1 (5 bases). The CDR3 totals 16 residues. The V end lost 0 bases, the J end lost 0 bases, and 12 bases lay between the germline ends. Per germline, CDR1 GTSNPN and CDR2 SVGIG (reference sequence). The CDR3 here is CAWSVRGSYSNQPQHF. CDR3 sequence (DNA): TGTGCCTGGAGTGTACGGGGCAGTTATAGCAATCAGCCCCAGCATTTT.

This clone occurred a few times. This chain joins TRBV2 and TRBJ2-1, with TRBD1 matching over 7 bases. This CDR3 is 15 amino acids long. V shed 5 bases and J 2 bases; nucleotides not matched to a gene: 6. The germline CDR1 and CDR2 sequences are SNHLY and FYNNEI. CDR3 sequence: CASSRTGPPYNEQFF. The CDR3 bases are TGTGCCAGCAGTAGGACAGGACCGCCCTACAATGAGCAGTTCTTC.

The CDR3: CASSDWRGNEQFF. The CDR3 DNA is TGTGCCAGCAGTGACTGGCGTGGGAATGAGCAGTTCTTC. This sequence joins TRBV6-4 and TRBJ2-1; D is undetermined. V lost 1 base, J lost 7 bases, and 8 bases lay in between. The CDR3 is 13 amino acids. The germline V gene has CDR1 MRHNA and CDR2 SNTAGT.

The V gene is TRBV28, the J gene TRBJ2-7, with D possibly matching TRBD1 (6 bases). Germline-derived CDR1 and CDR2 are MDHEN and SYDVKM. With 11 bases removed from V and 13 bases from J, the gap between germline ends came to 24 bases. This CDR3 is built from 12 residues. The CDR3 DNA reads as TGTGCCCACACCTCCTCCCAGGGGCGAGTATACTTC. Its protein is CAHTSSQGRVYF.

This clone turned up a few times. The rearrangement uses TRBV19 and TRBJ1-2, with 9 bases fitting TRBD1. There are 12 residues in the CDR3. The V and J ends lost 8 bases and 4 bases, in that order; junction bases with no gene match: 2. The germline CDR1 and CDR2 sequences are LNHDA and SQIVND (reference sequence). The CDR3 reads CASSGQGYGYTF. The CDR3 DNA sequence: TGTGCCAGTTCGGGACAGGGCTATGGCTACACCTTC.

This chain joins TRBV28 and TRBJ2-4; 11 bases map to TRBD2. V lost 5 bases, J lost 0 bases, and 6 bases stayed unmatched. This CDR3 comprises 17 residues. The germline CDR1 and CDR2 sequences are MDHEN and SYDVKM. This chain's CDR3 is CASSTIGLAGAKNIQYF. In DNA form, the CDR3 reads TGTGCCAGCAGTACCATCGGACTAGCGGGAGCCAAAAACATTCAGTACTTC.

V is TRBV15 and J is TRBJ1-6, with D unresolved. This CDR3 contains 17 residues. V was pared by 3 bases and J by 0 bases, with 12 bases between. CDR1 and CDR2 (germline): LNHNV, YYDKDF (reference sequence). CDR3 sequence: CATSRVGRSSYNSPLHF. CDR3 nucleotide sequence: TGTGCCACCAGCAGGGTCGGCAGGAGCTCCTATAATTCACCCCTCCACTTT.

The chain couples TRBV28 to TRBJ1-6; TRBD1 might be the D (5 bases). Trimming took 4 bases from V and 7 from J, leaving 11 bases between them. The germline V gene has CDR1 MDHEN and CDR2 SYDVKM. CDR3 size: 14 residues. CDR3 sequence: CASSSRGLNSPLHF. As DNA, the CDR3 is TGTGCCAGCAGTTCCCGGGGCCTAAATTCACCCCTCCACTTT.

This clone was detected only a few times. The chain joins TRBV28 to TRBJ1-1, with D unresolved. V gave up 6 bases and J gave up 2 bases, with 16 bases separating them. The germline CDR1 and CDR2 sequences are MDHEN and SYDVKM. This CDR3 has 15 residues. The CDR3: CASSPTYTGNTEAFF. CDR3 nucleotide sequence: TGTGCCAGCAGCCCAACCTACACCGGTAACACTGAAGCTTTCTTT. Filled out from reference TRBV28 and TRBJ1-1, the complete variable domain reads DVKVTQSSRYLVKRTGEKVFLECVQDMDHENMFWYRQDPGLGLRLIYFSYDVKMKEKGDIPEGYSVSREKKERFSLILESASTNQTSMYLCASSPTYTGNTEAFFGQGTRLTVV.

This clone has a handful of counts. J is TRBJ2-1 and V is TRBV9; D remains unclear. CDR1 and CDR2 (germline): SGDLS, YYNGEE. V was pared by 4 bases and J by 4 bases, with 15 bases between. There are 15 residues in the CDR3. The CDR3, as DNA: TGTGCCAGCAGCCCCGGGTCTCCTGGTTACAATGAGCAGTTCTTC. It specifies CASSPGSPGYNEQFF.

This clone turned up a few times. Other DNA sequences from this sample encode an identical CDR3 as well. The CDR3 nucleotides are TGTGCCAGCAGCTTAGAACCCTACGAGCAGTACTTC. Amino acids: CASSLEPYEQYF. The chain combines TRBV7-2 with TRBJ2-7, with unresolved D. CDR3 size: 12 residues. Deletions cut 1 base from V and 2 bases from J, with 3 bases between. Germline loops: CDR1 SGHTA, CDR2 FQGNSA.

This clone was seen a few times. Other DNA sequences from this sample encode an identical CDR3 as well. CDR3 amino acids: CASSQVTPSTDTQYF. The CDR3 nucleotides are TGTGCCAGCAGCCAGGTTACACCTAGCACAGATACGCAGTATTTT. The chain carries TRBV14 and TRBJ2-3; D not certain. V was pared by 3 bases and J by 0 bases, with 10 bases between. Germline CDR1 and CDR2: SGHDN and FVKESK. The CDR3 spans 15 residues.

This clone has just a few counts. The V gene is TRBV28, the J gene TRBJ2-7, with no clear D. Deletions cut 7 bases from V and 3 bases from J, with 13 bases between. The CDR3 runs 13 residues. CDR1 and CDR2 (germline): MDHEN, SYDVKM. The CDR3 region has the DNA TGTGCCAGCACCCTCTTTGGAGACTACGAGCAGTACTTC. Translated, it gives CASTLFGDYEQYF.

For this clone: Other DNA sequences in this specimen translate into the identical CDR3. The chain recombines TRBV30 with TRBJ2-7; unclear D gene. The CDR3 covers 14 residues. Germline loops: CDR1 GTSNPN, CDR2 SVGIG (reference sequence). Deletions cut 0 bases from V and 0 bases from J, with 9 bases between. The CDR3 reads CAWSVGGNSYEQYF. CDR3 bases: TGTGCCTGGAGTGTTGGCGGAAACTCCTACGAGCAGTACTTC.

The CDR3 DNA reads as TGTGCCAGCAGTGAGTGGCTCGAGCAGTACTTC. Amino acids: CASSEWLEQYF. The chain recombines TRBV11-2 with TRBJ2-7; D unresolved. CDR1 and CDR2 from the germline V gene are SGHAT and FQNNGV. The V gene lost 6 bases and the J gene lost 6 bases, with 9 bases spanning the gap. The CDR3 contains 11 residues. Together with reference TRBV11-2 and TRBJ2-7, the CDR3 gives the full variable domain: EAGVAQSPRYKIIEKRQSVAFWCNPISGHATLYWYQQILGQGPKLLIQFQNNGVVDDSQLPKDRFSAERLKGVDSTLKIQPAKLEDSAVYLCASSEWLEQYFGPGTRLTVT.

This clone was detected a few times. The chain combines TRBV10-3 with TRBJ1-1, with a possible D match to TRBD1 (6 bases). The CDR3 is 16 residues long. The V end lost 8 bases, the J end lost 8 bases, and 27 bases lay between the germline ends. Per germline, CDR1 ENHRY and CDR2 SYGVKD. The CDR3 here is CAIGTQTGTRVREAFF. The CDR3, as DNA: TGTGCCATCGGTACTCAAACCGGGACACGCGTAAGGGAAGCTTTCTTT.

The rearrangement links TRBV11-1 to TRBJ1-2, with TRBD1 as a possible D gene (5 bases). V was shortened by 4 bases and J by 8 bases, with 11 bases between the two germline ends. The CDR3 has 12 residues. The germline CDR1 and CDR2 sequences are SGHAT and FQDESV (reference sequence). The CDR3 coding sequence is TGTGCCAGCAGCTCCCGGGACGGCGGCTACACCTTC. Translated, it gives CASSSRDGGYTF.

The chain recombines TRBV14 with TRBJ2-2; 8 bases align to TRBD1. The CDR3 is 16 amino acids. Trimming took 5 bases from V and 1 from J; bases not matched to a gene: 6. Germline assignment: CDR1 SGHDN and CDR2 FVKESK. CDR3 DNA: TGTGCCAGCAGCTTCGGCGGGACAGGGAACACCGGGGAGCTGTTTTTT. Its translation is CASSFGGTGNTGELFF.

Only a few counts were recorded for this clone. The chain couples TRBV9 to TRBJ2-7, with D possibly matching TRBD1 (6 bases). Germline V gene sequence: CDR1 SGDLS, CDR2 YYNGEE. The CDR3 consists of 16 residues. Deletions cut 4 bases from V and 2 bases from J, with 19 bases between. The CDR3 coding sequence is TGTGCCAGCAGCCGTACGGACAGTGGGTCTACCTACGAGCAGTACTTC. It encodes CASSRTDSGSTYEQYF.

This clone came up a few times. The chain employs TRBV10-3 and TRBJ2-3; 8 bases agree with TRBD2. Germline V gives CDR1 ENHRY, CDR2 SYGVKD. V trimming: 6 bases; J trimming: 1 base; junction bases outside the gene matches: 3. This CDR3 is 14 amino acids long. The CDR3 DNA sequence: TGTGCCATCAGCCTGACTAGCGGCACAGATACGCAGTATTTT. As protein: CAISLTSGTDTQYF.

This clone was seen more than once but under ten times. V usage is TRBV30 and J usage is TRBJ2-6, with 9 positions matching TRBD1. The CDR3 covers 20 residues. The germline CDR1 and CDR2 sequences are GTSNPN and SVGIG (reference sequence). Trimming took 4 bases from V and 0 from J; bases not matched to a gene: 16. The DNA for the CDR3 is TGTGCCTGGATTGGGCCCTCTAAGGACAGGGGAGGCTCTGGGGCCAACGTCCTGACTTTC. It encodes CAWIGPSKDRGGSGANVLTF.

The V and J genes are TRBV29-1 and TRBJ2-3; tentative D call: TRBD1 (6 bases). The CDR3 has 14 residues. V was clipped by 7 bases and J by 3 bases, with 17 bases between them. The germline gives CDR1 SQVTM, CDR2 ANQGSEA. This CDR3 is CSGIQRGMTDTQYF. Written as DNA, the CDR3 is TGCAGCGGTATACAAAGGGGGATGACAGATACGCAGTATTTT.

V is TRBV19 and J is TRBJ1-5, with 8 bases fitting TRBD1. The CDR3 extends over 13 amino acids. Per the germline V gene, CDR1 is LNHDA and CDR2 is SQIVND (reference sequence). V trimming: 11 bases; J trimming: 1 base; junction bases outside the gene matches: 4. CDR3 sequence reads: CACRTGSNQPQHF. The CDR3 bases are TGTGCCTGTCGGACAGGGAGCAATCAGCCCCAGCATTTT.

The V and J genes are TRBV5-4 and TRBJ2-5; D tentatively reads TRBD1 or TRBD2 (7 bases each). V lost 0 bases, J lost 4 bases, and 16 bases lay in between. CDR1 and CDR2 (germline): SGHNT, YYREEE (reference sequence). The CDR3 spans 16 residues. CDR3 sequence reads: CASSLAPRGGRETQYF. CDR3 sequence (DNA): TGTGCCAGCAGCTTGGCGCCCAGGGGGGGCCGAGAGACCCAGTACTTC. Variable domain in full (rest from reference TRBV5-4 and TRBJ2-5): ETGVTQSPTHLIKTRGQQVTLRCSSQSGHNTVSWYQQALGQGPQFIFQYYREEENGRGNFPPRFSGLQFPNYSSELNVNALELDDSALYLCASSLAPRGGRETQYFGPGTRLLVL.

This clone appeared a few times. The chain employs TRBV7-2 and TRBJ2-7; D gene ambiguous. The CDR3 runs 16 residues. V dropped 2 bases and J dropped 2 bases, with 16 bases sitting between them. Germline V gene data show CDR1 as SGHTA and CDR2 as FQGNSA. CDR3 loop: CASSLTVSAAAYEQYF. Here the CDR3 DNA reads TGTGCCAGCAGCTTAACGGTGAGCGCCGCAGCCTACGAGCAGTACTTC. Drawing the rest from reference TRBV7-2 and TRBJ2-7, the complete variable domain is GAGVSQSPSNKVTEKGKDVELRCDPISGHTALYWYRQSLGQGLEFLIYFQGNSAPDKSGLPSDRFSAERTGGSVSTLTIQRTQQEDSAVYLCASSLTVSAAAYEQYFGPGTRLTVT.

The rearrangement joins TRBV10-3 to TRBJ2-7; 8 positions agree with TRBD2. The V and J ends lost 4 bases and 6 bases, in that order; junction bases with no gene match: 8. CDR1 is ENHRY and CDR2 is SYGVKD in the germline V gene. This CDR3 comprises 14 residues. The CDR3 loop is CAISVGLAGGEQYF. The CDR3 DNA reads TGTGCCATCAGTGTCGGCCTAGCGGGCGGCGAGCAGTACTTC.

This clone was seen more than once but under ten times. The chain links TRBV2 to TRBJ2-1; 10 bases line up with TRBD2. The J segment lost 3 bases and the V segment lost 6 bases, leaving 11 bases of the junction unmatched. Germline V gives CDR1 SNHLY, CDR2 FYNNEI. The length of the CDR3 is 17 residues. The CDR3 loop is CASRSGRASANYNEQFF. The CDR3 region has the DNA TGTGCCAGCAGAAGCGGGAGGGCCTCCGCTAACTACAATGAGCAGTTCTTC.